The 15 T cell receptor beta chains below all came from one sample that was sequenced in a study of cytomegalovirus exposure and HLA in healthy donors. This PCR relied on a set of 60 Vbeta primers and 13 Jbeta primers. Sequenced by immunoSEQ multiplex PCR; TCRdb stores in-frame clones only, minus some. The data show approximately 140,000 clones, just under 65% seen once. Sample: PBMCs. Receptors originate from a woman aged 60-75 years in good health and CMV-seropositive.

This clone came up a few times. V usage is TRBV7-2 and J usage is TRBJ2-5; 8 bases are a match to TRBD2. Losses at the gene ends were 3 bases for V and 4 bases for J; bases not matched to a gene: 4. The CDR3 is 14 amino acids. Germline V gives CDR1 SGHTA, CDR2 FQGNSA. CDR3 nucleotide sequence: TGTGCCAGCAGCTTCGGACTAGCTCGAGAGACCCAGTACTTC. This encodes CASSFGLARETQYF.

The V gene is TRBV28, the J gene TRBJ1-2; D is perhaps TRBD1 (5 bases). V lost 8 bases to trimming and J lost 1 base, with 14 bases between them. The CDR3 extends over 14 amino acids. The V gene's germline CDR1 is MDHEN and CDR2 SYDVKM. In DNA form, the CDR3 reads TGTGCCAGCCACCCGGGGGGAGTTAACTATGGCTACACCTTC. Translating it yields CASHPGGVNYGYTF.

This chain joins TRBV7-2 and TRBJ1-2; 8 bases map to TRBD1. V lost 2 bases, J lost 4 bases, and 3 bases stayed unmatched. CDR3 length: 14 residues. Germline V gives CDR1 SGHTA, CDR2 FQGNSA. The CDR3 coding sequence is TGTGCCAGCAGCTTAAGCGGACAGGGCTATGGCTACACCTTC. Translating it yields CASSLSGQGYGYTF.

J is TRBJ2-3 and V is TRBV7-9; 8 bases map to TRBD2. Germline V lookup: CDR1 SEHNR, CDR2 FQNEAQ (reference sequence). CDR3 size: 15 residues. The V segment lost 2 bases and the J segment 6 bases; nucleotides outside the gene matches: 7. CDR3 nucleotides: TGTGCCAGCAGCTTAAGTTTGAGCGGGAGCGATACGCAGTATTTT. Translation gives CASSLSLSGSDTQYF. The whole variable domain, remainder taken from reference TRBV7-9 and TRBJ2-3, is DTGVSQNPRHKITKRGQNVTFRCDPISEHNRLYWYRQTLGQGPEFLTYFQNEAQLEKSRLLSDRFSAERPKGSFSTLEIQRTEQGDSAMYLCASSLSLSGSDTQYFGPGTRLTVL.

This chain uses TRBV27 with TRBJ2-2, with TRBD1 matching 12 bases. This CDR3 has 17 amino acids. Germline V gene sequence: CDR1 MNHEY, CDR2 SMNVEV (reference sequence). V shed 5 bases and J 0 bases; nucleotides not matched to a gene: 4. As DNA, the CDR3 is TGTGCCAGCAGTCGGGACAGGGGGCCATCGAACACCGGGGAGCTGTTTTTT. Its protein product is CASSRDRGPSNTGELFF.

The chain carries TRBV7-9 and TRBJ2-1; a possible D gene is TRBD2 (5 bases). Trimming took 5 bases from V and 7 from J, leaving 15 bases between them. CDR1 SEHNR and CDR2 FQNEAQ come from the germline V gene (reference sequence). The CDR3 is 14 residues long. The DNA for the CDR3 is TGTGCCAGCAGCAGATCGACGGGATGGAATGAGCAGTTCTTC. The encoded protein is CASSRSTGWNEQFF.

The genes are TRBV5-8 and TRBJ1-2; a weak D match, TRBD1 (6 bases). Trimming pared 0 bases from V and 6 bases from J, leaving 12 bases between. Germline lookup yields CDR1 SGHTS and CDR2 YDEGEE. This CDR3 has 14 residues. The chain's CDR3 is CASSLDREMDGYTF. The CDR3 region has the DNA TGTGCCAGCAGCTTGGACAGGGAGATGGATGGCTACACCTTC.

The genes are TRBV5-4 and TRBJ1-4; no clear D gene. The CDR3 runs 16 residues. The V and J ends lost 0 bases and 2 bases respectively, with 11 bases between them. Germline V gene lookup returns CDR1 SGHNT and CDR2 YYREEE (reference sequence). The CDR3 bases are TGTGCCAGCAGCTTGGGAGCCGGCGGGACTAATGAAAAACTGTTTTTT. Amino acid sequence: CASSLGAGGTNEKLFF.

The J gene is TRBJ2-2, the V gene TRBV18; 7 nucleotides line up with TRBD2. This CDR3 comprises 17 residues. Unmatched junction bases numbered 7, after V lost 3 bases and J lost 0 bases. The germline CDR1 and CDR2 sequences are KGHSH and LQKENI. The CDR3 nucleotides are TGTGCCAGCTCACCCCGGGACTACCGAACGAACACCGGGGAGCTGTTTTTT. Translated: CASSPRDYRTNTGELFF.

The V gene is TRBV5-1, the J gene TRBJ2-5; 10 bases agree with TRBD2. Germline CDR1 reads SGHRS; CDR2 reads YFSETQ. The CDR3 sequence is 13 residues long. The CDR3 nucleotides are TGCGCGCGAGCGGGAGGGAAACGGGAGACCCAGTACTTC. Translation: CARAGGKRETQYF.

The rearrangement uses TRBV20-1 and TRBJ2-5, with D unresolved. Deletions cut 6 bases from V and 5 bases from J, with 4 bases between. The germline V gene has CDR1 DFQATT and CDR2 SNEGSKA (reference sequence). This CDR3 is built from 9 residues. The CDR3 spells CSAPETQYF. The CDR3 nucleotides read TGCAGTGCCCCGGAGACCCAGTACTTC.

This clone was seen a handful of times. The rearrangement links TRBV6-1 to TRBJ1-4, with 7 bases matching TRBD1. The CDR3 consists of 14 residues. Unmatched junction bases numbered 6, after V lost 8 bases and J lost 3 bases. Germline CDR1 and CDR2: MNHNS and SASEGT. The CDR3 is CASARGVANEKLFF. CDR3 nucleotides: TGTGCCAGCGCCAGGGGGGTCGCTAATGAAAAACTGTTTTTT.

This chain joins TRBV30 and TRBJ1-1; D is ambiguous. In germline, CDR1 is GTSNPN, CDR2 SVGIG (reference sequence). V dropped 4 bases and J dropped 7 bases, with 19 bases sitting between them. CDR3 length: 14 residues. The CDR3 nucleotides are TGTGCCTGGAACCTAGGTGGAGGGTTTGATGAAGCTTTCTTT. It translates to CAWNLGGGFDEAFF.

V and J are TRBV28 and TRBJ2-7; the match to TRBD1 covers 9 bases. The germline V gene encodes CDR1 MDHEN and CDR2 SYDVKM. The CDR3 covers 18 residues. J was trimmed by 3 bases and V by 4 bases; bases with no gene match: 16. The CDR3 spells CASSSDRDRVLGYYEQYF. For the CDR3, the DNA is TGTGCCAGCAGTTCCGACCGGGACAGGGTCTTAGGGTACTACGAGCAGTACTTC.

There are a few counts of this clone. V is TRBV7-3 and J is TRBJ2-1; TRBD2 agrees at 9 bases. Trimming took 4 bases from V and 3 from J; bases not matched to a gene: 19. The germline CDR1 and CDR2 sequences are SGHTA and FQGTGA. The CDR3 runs 20 residues. CDR3 residues: CASSSLGLAGASNRYNEQFF. The CDR3 DNA reads TGTGCCAGCAGCTCCCTCGGGTTAGCGGGAGCTTCCAACCGCTACAATGAGCAGTTCTTC. The whole variable domain, remainder taken from reference TRBV7-3 and TRBJ2-1, is GAGVSQTPSNKVTEKGKYVELRCDPISGHTALYWYRQSLGQGPEFLIYFQGTGAADDSGLPNDRFFAVRPEGSVSTLKIQRTERGDSAVYLCASSSLGLAGASNRYNEQFFGPGTRLTVL.